Given below is one TCR beta chain in context. Its target is unknown. The table came from immunoSEQ multiplex PCR; TCRdb's copy has only in-frame clones and leaves some out. In the table there are about 1 million clones, approximately 76% of which are singletons. Into CD45RA+ naive and CD45RA-negative memory subsets, the CD4+ cells were split. The sample belongs to a study of shared clonotypes between healthy human individuals. General study results and limits: The study found lower generation probabilities in non-shared clonotypes than in those shared by all four donors.

This CDR3 comprises 15 residues. The V gene end was trimmed by 3 bases and the J gene end by 6 bases; junction bases not matched to a gene: 9. Germline CDR1 is GTSNPN and CDR2 is SVGIG (reference sequence). This receptor was identified in a man younger than 35 in good health. The rearrangement uses TRBV30 and TRBJ1-5, with 9 bases lining up with TRBD1. Sequenced input: memory CD4+ T cells sorted from blood. Subset denoted: CD45RA-negative fraction. The CDR3 region is CAWSLGTGQVQPQHF. DNA for the CDR3: TGTGCCTGGAGCCTCGGGACAGGGCAGGTTCAGCCCCAGCATTTT. Together with reference TRBV30 and TRBJ1-5, the CDR3 gives the full variable domain: SQTIHQWPATLVQPVGSPLSLECTVEGTSNPNLYWYRQAAGRGLQLLFYSVGIGQISSEVPQNLSASRPQDRQFILSSKKLLLSDSGFYLCAWSLGTGQVQPQHFGDGTRLSIL.